This TCR beta chain was identified in a study of cytomegalovirus exposure and HLA in healthy donors. The sample holds one count of this clone. CDR3 length: 19 amino acids. The germline V gene has CDR1 LGHNA and CDR2 YNFKEQ. The V gene end was trimmed by 4 bases and the J gene end by 0 bases; junction bases not matched to a gene: 14. Assay used: immunoSEQ multiplex PCR; TCRdb lists only in-frame clones, some missing. Of approximately 120,000 clones listed, roughly 90% are singletons. The sequencing sample was made of PBMCs. The V call is TRBV4-2, the J call TRBJ2-3, with 9 nucleotides matching TRBD2. The TCR sequence derives from a woman aged 18-30 years in good health and CMV-seronegative. In DNA, the CDR3 is TGTGCCAGCAGCCCCCAGGTGCCCTCTAGCGGGACTAGCACAGATACGCAGTATTTT. Amino acid sequence: CASSPQVPSSGTSTDTQYF.